This TCR beta chain comes out of a study of cytomegalovirus exposure and HLA in healthy donors. Primers: 60 Vbeta forward and 13 Jbeta reverse. The data were produced by immunoSEQ multiplex PCR, yet TCRdb's version contains in-frame clones alone and is incomplete. Among some 140,000 clones listed, 79% were seen once. CDR1 and CDR2 from the germline V gene are SGHDT and YYEEEE. V lost 0 bases, J lost 1 base, and 10 bases stayed unmatched. The CDR3 contains 19 residues. The sequence was obtained from a man aged 18 to 29 in good health and CMV-seronegative. The chain couples TRBV5-6 to TRBJ2-3, with 11 bases fitting TRBD1. Material: PBMCs. The DNA of the CDR3 is TGTGCCAGCAGCTTGGGTTGGACAGGGGGCCGGGTGGGCACAGATACGCAGTATTTT. Protein product: CASSLGWTGGRVGTDTQYF. The variable domain in full, with the rest retrieved from reference TRBV5-6 and TRBJ2-3, is DAGVTQSPTHLIKTRGQQVTLRCSPKSGHDTVSWYQQALGQGPQFIFQYYEEEERQRGNFPDRFSGHQFPNYSSELNVNALLLGDSALYLCASSLGWTGGRVGTDTQYFGPGTRLTVL.